This TCR beta chain came from a study of blood T cells in healthy people across ages. PCR was performed a second time for about 6 to 12 cycles using a sample-barcoded 5' primer and a J-beta primer mix. From the 5' RACE reads, TCRdb called clonotypes with MiXCR, one entry per CDR3 protein. Of more than 1,400,000 distinct CDR3 sequences listed, roughly 45% are singletons. CDR1 and CDR2 (germline): SEHNR, FQNEAQ (reference sequence). V shed 4 bases and J shed 10 bases, with 22 bases lying between them. The CDR3 is made up of 15 amino acids. Specimen: blood. The receptor comes from a woman aged 18-35 years in good health. The chain joins TRBV7-9 to TRBJ2-5, with TRBD2 as a possible D gene (6 bases). Here the CDR3 DNA reads TGTGCCAGCAGCTCACCGATAGTGGGAGGACGGGGCCAGTACTTC. It codes for CASSSPIVGGRGQYF.